The T cell receptor (beta chain) under discussion was sequenced for a study of shared clonotypes between healthy human individuals. Study-wide context: The plates for each donor numbered three CD4 naive, three CD4 memory, two CD8 naive and one CD8 memory. General observations from the study: Naive subsets generally had larger estimated richness than memory subsets.

Partitioning of CD4+ cells yielded a CD45RA+ naive subset and a CD45RA-negative memory subset. Of note for this clone: As yet, its antigen is unknown. This sample also contains other DNA sequences that code for the same CDR3.

Using immunoSEQ multiplex PCR, the repertoire was profiled, and TCRdb retains in-frame clones only, with some absent. Among more than 2,000,000 clones listed, just over 90% were seen once. Trimming took off 1 base at V and 2 bases at J, with 2 bases between the two ends. Per germline, CDR1 KGHSH and CDR2 LQKENI. The CDR3 is made up of 12 amino acids. Sequencing was performed on naive CD4+ T cells sorted from blood. Subset reported: CD45RA+ positively selected. The receptor's source is a man aged 18 to 30 in good health. This chain joins TRBV18 and TRBJ2-5; D gene unclear. CDR3 bases: TGTGCCAGCTCACCACAACAAGAGACCCAGTACTTC. The encoded protein is CASSPQQETQYF.